Sequencing of this TCR beta chain was carried out in a study of metastatic and nonmetastatic thyroid tumors (TCRdb year 2020). The study in broad terms: The researchers compared repertoires between peripheral blood samples and tumor or nodule tissue samples from patients with malignant or benign thyroid disease. The investigation overall reported the following: In both blood and tumor samples, TCR beta diversity was reported to be significantly higher in malignant tumors than in benign nodules.

Sequences SGHDT (CDR1) and YYEEEE (CDR2) are obtained from the germline V gene. The CDR3 spans 15 residues, from the cysteine through the phenylalanine. Kept here is only the CDR3 DNA, which spans 45 bases and is read in frame from base 1. Receptor amplification or capture employed PCR. The run used an Illumina HiSeq 4000. The TCR beta-chain CDR3 region of each patient was profiled by high-throughput sequencing. The authors processed their data as follows. The researchers built a classifier to tell apart papillary thyroid cancer patients with distant metastasis, based on CDR3 differences among clinicopathological groups. The Shannon index was used to measure repertoire diversity, and the Morisita-Horn index was used to measure how similar tumor and blood repertoires were. TCRdb reworked the public reads: Q25 trimming with fastp, MiXCR clone assembly, productive beta chains retained. V and J calls and clone size were set by TCRdb, not the authors. This sample comprises more than 5,500 clones, 18% of them detected only once. Of the sample, roughly 24% falls within the top ten clones.

None of the patients had been given any treatment before thyroid surgery. Using T-cell receptor beta sequencing, the study looked back at clinical samples from patients collected from the early 2010s to the late 2010s. In the case of this clone: Which antigen it targets is not known. One end of the junction is discordant with germline, which a read error may explain.

This clonotype was sampled from a male donor with papillary thyroid cancer or a benign thyroid nodule (not recorded which). Some clones in this sample may be carry-over from other donors' samples. Material: adjacent normal tissue. The V gene is TRBV5-6 and the J gene is TRBJ1-1; the D gene lacks a confident call. The sequence in DNA is TGCGCCAGCAGCTTGGCCGGGGTTCCGAACACTGAAGCTTTCTTT. Its coded protein is CASSLAGVPNTEAFF.